This TCR beta chain was obtained from a study of T cell repertoires in aging, cancer and after chemotherapy. Across the study: Donor ages fell into six groups from 30 or younger up to 70 or older.

In the case of this clonotype: Its antigen remains unknown.

Trimming took 2 bases from V and 3 from J, leaving 10 bases between them. Germline CDR1 GTSNPN, CDR2 SVGIG (reference sequence). This CDR3 region has 13 residues. Rearranged V-D-J TRB sequences were amplified with a mixed TRB-A/B primer pool. One entry per CDR3 protein results from TCRdb running MiXCR on the multiplex PCR reads. The profile covers about 10,000 distinct CDR3 sequences, with approximately 41% appearing a single time and approximately 1.8% taken by the ten largest. Study observations and caveats: Compared with age-matched healthy donors, untreated hematological or solid cancer patients showed higher blood TCR clonality. The repertoire data cannot show anything about immunological memory following chemotherapy. Across the chemotherapy interval, each cancer cohort showed higher median generation probability, suggesting thymic rebound.

Amplification of TCR beta used genomic DNA extracted from peripheral blood. The material sequenced was blood. The rearrangement links TRBV30 to TRBJ1-2, with D possibly matching TRBD1 (5 bases). The clonotype was recovered from a human donor in good health. The CDR3 protein is CAWSPTGDYGYTF. In nucleotides, the CDR3 is TGTGCCTGGAGTCCAACAGGAGACTATGGCTACACCTTC.